These 26 T cell receptor beta chains were all obtained from the same sample, sequenced in a study of T cells in Graves' hyperthyroidism and ophthalmopathy. Amplified TCR beta CDR3 regions derived from RNA transcripts. First-round RT-PCR with HTBI primers amplified the TCR CDR3 region. Each CDR3 protein gets one entry after TCRdb re-called the multiplex PCR reads with MiXCR. Found here are roughly 740,000 distinct CDR3 sequences, 16% of them singletons; the top ten hold about 8.4%. The sequencing sample was made of blood. The receptors derive from a man between 18 and 29 years old with Graves' hyperthyroidism.

This clonotype was counted many times. The chain is built from TRBV18 and TRBJ2-1; 14 positions match TRBD2. The CDR3 has 16 residues. The trim removed 5 bases at V and 8 bases at J, leaving 8 bases unmatched. Germline CDR1 is KGHSH and CDR2 is LQKENI. The CDR3 nucleotides are TGTGCCAGCTCATCAATGACTAGCGGGAGGGCCGATGAGCAGTTCTTC. This codes for CASSSMTSGRADEQFF.

This sequence joins TRBV7-9 and TRBJ2-7; D is unresolved. The germline gives CDR1 SEHNR, CDR2 FQNEAQ (reference sequence). V lost 4 bases and J lost 4, with 17 bases in between. The CDR3 runs to 15 residues. The CDR3 here is CASSSPEDPNYEQYF. The CDR3, as DNA: TGTGCCAGCAGCTCGCCCGAGGATCCTAATTACGAGCAGTACTTC.

Ten or more counts support this clonotype. The chain couples TRBV15 to TRBJ1-1, with a tentative D call TRBD1 (6 bases). The germline V and J ends were trimmed by 3 bases and 4 bases, with 12 bases remaining between them. The CDR3 extends over 14 amino acids. Germline CDR1 is LNHNV and CDR2 is YYDKDF (reference sequence). CDR3 region: CATSRVVGATEAFF. The CDR3 DNA sequence: TGTGCCACCAGCAGGGTAGTGGGGGCCACTGAAGCTTTCTTT.

This clonotype was counted at least ten times. V and J are TRBV6-1 and TRBJ2-7, with TRBD2 matching 10 bases. The CDR3 contains 15 residues. After removal of 7 bases from V and 3 bases from J, the junction contained 9 bases not matched to a gene. CDR1 and CDR2 from the germline V gene are MNHNS and SASEGT. The CDR3: CASTPRTSGDYEQYF. CDR3 bases: TGTGCCAGCACTCCTCGGACTAGCGGAGACTACGAGCAGTACTTC.

This clonotype was seen more than once but under ten times. The chain joins TRBV27 to TRBJ2-5; 9 positions agree with TRBD1. CDR1 MNHEY and CDR2 SMNVEV come from the germline V gene (reference sequence). The CDR3 covers 14 residues. Unmatched junction bases numbered 5, after V lost 5 bases and J lost 4 bases. This CDR3 is CASSPWTGAETQYF. The DNA of the CDR3 is TGTGCCAGCAGTCCCTGGACAGGGGCAGAGACCCAGTACTTC.

This clonotype appeared many times. This chain uses TRBV27 with TRBJ1-2; D not certain. V was cut by 1 base and J by 0 bases, with 9 bases left in between. CDR1 and CDR2 from the germline V gene are MNHEY and SMNVEV (reference sequence). The length of the CDR3 is 15 residues. The CDR3 DNA is TGTGCCAGCAGTTTATATAGCCCTTCTAACTATGGCTACACCTTC. This codes for CASSLYSPSNYGYTF.

Comments on this clonotype: An end of the junction differs from the germline gene, which may be a read error. V and J are TRBV19 and TRBJ2-1; maybe TRBD2 (6 bases). Germline CDR1 and CDR2: LNHDA and SQIVND (reference sequence). The CDR3 runs 12 residues. The CDR3 here is CASGMTGVEQFF. CDR3 in DNA: TGTGCCAGTGGTATGACGGGGGTCGAGCAGTTCTTC.

V and J are TRBV19 and TRBJ2-2, with 10 bases matching TRBD1. From germline, CDR1 is LNHDA and CDR2 SQIVND (reference sequence). The CDR3 runs to 16 residues. The V and J ends lost 5 bases and 4 bases, in that order; junction bases with no gene match: 7. The CDR3 bases are TGTGCCAGTAGTTTGCCGACAGGGGGCTCCACCGGGGAGCTGTTTTTT. This translates into CASSLPTGGSTGELFF.

The rearrangement links TRBV18 to TRBJ2-1, with TRBD2 matching over 9 bases. The germline CDR1 and CDR2 sequences are KGHSH and LQKENI. After removal of 3 bases from V and 10 bases from J, the junction contained 10 bases not matched to a gene. The CDR3 is made up of 15 amino acids. The CDR3, as DNA: TGTGCCAGCTCACCTCCTAGCGGGGTACCGAAGGAGCAGTTCTTC. Translated: CASSPPSGVPKEQFF.

This clonotype showed up many times. CDR3 protein: CASRQWAEAFF. The CDR3 nucleotides are TGTGCCAGCAGACAGTGGGCTGAAGCTTTCTTT. This sequence joins TRBV28 and TRBJ1-1, with D hard to call. V was clipped by 6 bases and J by 6 bases, with 8 bases between them. CDR3 size: 11 residues. From germline, CDR1 is MDHEN and CDR2 SYDVKM.

In this sample, this clonotype turned up many times. The rearrangement uses TRBV20-1 and TRBJ1-4; D not certain. Germline V CDR1 and CDR2: DFQATT, SNEGSKA (reference sequence). Trimming stripped 3 bases from V and 7 bases from J, with 12 bases between. CDR3 length: 13 residues. The CDR3 coding sequence is TGCAGTGCTAGTGCCATCGGAGGTGAAAAACTGTTTTTT. Translated, it gives CSASAIGGEKLFF.

The chain has TRBV29-1 and TRBJ2-7, with 8 nucleotides matching TRBD1. The CDR3 consists of 14 residues. Germline trimming cut 1 base from V and 1 base from J; bases unmatched to any gene: 3. Per the germline V gene, CDR1 is SQVTM and CDR2 is ANQGSEA. The CDR3 here is CSVEGGQGSYEQYF. Written as DNA, the CDR3 is TGCAGCGTTGAAGGTGGACAGGGATCCTACGAGCAGTACTTC.

This clonotype was picked up many times. The rearrangement uses TRBV20-1 and TRBJ2-7, with D tentatively TRBD2 (5 bases). Trimming removed 0 bases from V and 2 bases from J, with 14 bases in between. There are 15 residues in the CDR3. Germline values: CDR1 DFQATT, CDR2 SNEGSKA (reference sequence). Here the CDR3 reads CSARDPWRRTYEQYF. The CDR3 DNA reads TGCAGTGCTAGAGACCCCTGGCGGAGGACCTACGAGCAGTACTTC.

This clonotype was seen ten or more times. CDR3 nucleotides: TGTGCCAGCAGCTTAGGGTTGGGGGGGCAAGAGACCCAGTACTTC. Amino acid sequence: CASSLGLGGQETQYF. This chain joins TRBV7-2 and TRBJ2-5, with 7 bases identical to TRBD2. The ends lost 1 base at V and 2 bases at J; junction bases unmatched: 4. The CDR3 has 15 amino acids. The germline V gene has CDR1 SGHTA and CDR2 FQGNSA.

This clonotype was recorded many times. This chain's CDR3 is CASSPGQKNSYEQYF. The CDR3 nucleotides read TGTGCCAGCAGTCCGGGACAGAAGAATTCCTACGAGCAGTACTTC. The chain has TRBV12-3 or TRBV12-4 and TRBJ2-7, with 7 bases matching TRBD1. The CDR3 consists of 15 residues. Trimming cost V 5 bases and J 1 base; bases outside gene matches: 8.

At least ten counts were recorded for this clonotype. The V and J genes are TRBV6-1 and TRBJ2-2; 8 bases agree with TRBD1. The CDR3 has 15 residues. V gave up 8 bases and J gave up 2 bases; unmatched junction bases: 7. Germline V gene data show CDR1 as MNHNS and CDR2 as SASEGT. The CDR3 region is CASFPGQGNTGELFF. In DNA form, the CDR3 reads TGTGCCAGCTTTCCCGGACAGGGAAACACCGGGGAGCTGTTTTTT.

This clonotype was recorded a few times. The CDR3 coding sequence is TGTGCCAGCAGTTATGGCGGGAGTGTGGGGGATACGCAGTATTTT. Its protein is CASSYGGSVGDTQYF. V is TRBV6-2 or TRBV6-3 and J is TRBJ2-3; TRBD2 matches at 7 bases. The V segment lost 3 bases and the J segment 6 bases; nucleotides outside the gene matches: 9. The CDR3 has 15 amino acids. Germline V gene data show CDR1 as MNHEY and CDR2 as SVGEGT.

This chain uses TRBV29-1 with TRBJ2-5; a weak D match, TRBD1 (6 bases). The V and J ends lost 0 bases and 8 bases respectively, with 7 bases between them. The germline CDR1 and CDR2 sequences are SQVTM and ANQGSEA. The CDR3 sequence is 11 residues long. The CDR3 loop reads CSVEDRGTQYF. The CDR3 nucleotides are TGCAGCGTTGAAGACAGGGGCACCCAGTACTTC. Together with reference TRBV29-1 and TRBJ2-5, the CDR3 gives the full variable domain: SAVISQKPSRDICQRGTSLTIQCQVDSQVTMMFWYRQQPGQSLTLIATANQGSEATYESGFVIDKFPISRPNLTFSTLTVSNMSPEDSSIYLCSVEDRGTQYFGPGTRLLVL.

This clonotype occurred many times. The chain couples TRBV12-3 or TRBV12-4 to TRBJ2-7, with 8 bases that match TRBD1. The junction had 8 bases not matched to a gene; V was cut back by 6 bases and J by 1 base. The CDR3 covers 15 residues. The CDR3 loop reads CASSRGQVSSYEQYF. The CDR3 region has the DNA TGTGCCAGCAGCCGGGGACAGGTGTCTTCCTACGAGCAGTACTTC.

The sample holds many counts of this clonotype. The chain uses TRBV30 and TRBJ2-2; 10 nucleotides agree with TRBD2. V gave up 2 bases and J gave up 0 bases; unmatched junction bases: 6. This CDR3 is 17 amino acids long. Germline loops: CDR1 GTSNPN, CDR2 SVGIG (reference sequence). The CDR3 loop is CAWSPFGLAANTGELFF. As DNA, the CDR3 is TGTGCCTGGAGTCCCTTCGGACTAGCGGCGAACACCGGGGAGCTGTTTTTT.

V and J are TRBV18 and TRBJ2-1; the match to TRBD2 covers 12 bases. The germline gives CDR1 KGHSH, CDR2 LQKENI. V was clipped by 4 bases and J by 2 bases; unmatched bases: 15. The CDR3 is 20 amino acids. CDR3 loop: CASSLSPTTSGSSTYNEQFF. The DNA for the CDR3 is TGTGCCAGCTCACTGTCCCCCACGACTAGCGGGAGTAGTACCTACAATGAGCAGTTCTTC. The full variable domain, in which reference TRBV18 and TRBJ2-1 provide the parts outside the CDR3, is NAGVMQNPRHLVRRRGQEARLRCSPMKGHSHVYWYRQLPEEGLKFMVYLQKENIIDESGMPKERFSAEFPKEGPSILRIQQVVRGDSAAYFCASSLSPTTSGSSTYNEQFFGPGTRLTVL.

This clonotype was counted between two and nine times. The V call is TRBV24-1, the J call TRBJ2-3, with 8 bases aligning to TRBD2. Trimming removed 8 bases from V and 3 bases from J; junction bases left unmatched: 6. The CDR3 covers 14 residues. Germline V CDR1 and CDR2: KGHDR, SFDVKD. CDR3: CATTPGGRTDTQYF. In nucleotides, the CDR3 is TGTGCCACCACCCCTGGCGGGAGGACAGATACGCAGTATTTT.

This clonotype was picked up many times. This chain uses TRBV27 with TRBJ2-1; the D gene is possibly TRBD2 (6 bases). The V and J ends lost 0 bases and 10 bases respectively, with 10 bases between them. Germline values: CDR1 MNHEY, CDR2 SMNVEV (reference sequence). The CDR3 is made up of 13 amino acids. The CDR3 loop is CASSLSRDLEQFF. The CDR3 DNA follows: TGTGCCAGCAGTTTATCTAGGGACTTGGAGCAGTTCTTC.

This clonotype turned up a few times. The chain uses TRBV19 and TRBJ1-3; weak D call: TRBD1 (5 bases). V lost 5 bases and J lost 4, with 9 bases in between. Per the germline V gene, CDR1 is LNHDA and CDR2 is SQIVND (reference sequence). This CDR3 contains 13 residues. CDR3 DNA: TGTGCCAGTAGTGCAGGGACCGGAAACACCATATATTTT. Its translation: CASSAGTGNTIYF.

This clonotype was seen only a few times. This chain joins TRBV20-1 and TRBJ2-1; D is ambiguous. Germline CDR1 and CDR2: DFQATT and SNEGSKA (reference sequence). This CDR3 spans 14 amino acids. V was shortened by 0 bases and J by 7 bases, with 13 bases between the two germline ends. CDR3 sequence (DNA): TGCAGTGCTAGAGATCGCCTCCCGCCTAATGAGCAGTTCTTC. As protein: CSARDRLPPNEQFF.

This clonotype has at least ten counts. The chain combines TRBV6-5 with TRBJ1-4, with D tentatively TRBD1 (5 bases). Trimming removed 0 bases from V and 8 bases from J, with 16 bases in between. Germline V lookup: CDR1 MNHEY, CDR2 SVGAGI. The CDR3 has 16 amino acids. The CDR3 nucleotides are TGTGCCAGCAGTTACTCGTCAGACCCGGGACTGGAAAAACTGTTTTTT. Protein: CASSYSSDPGLEKLFF.